The sequence of this T cell receptor beta chain was determined in a study of blood T cells in healthy people across ages. The length of the CDR3 is 15 residues. J was trimmed by 7 bases and V by 2 bases; bases with no gene match: 8. The V gene's germline CDR1 is SGHRS and CDR2 YFSETQ. Findings and caveats of the study: Donor CMV infection status was unknown, possibly confounding age-related changes in expanded clonotypes.

The use of a sample-barcoded 5' primer and a J-beta primer mix characterized a second PCR of roughly 7 to 12 cycles. TCRdb called the 5' RACE reads again in MiXCR, with one record for every CDR3 protein. The sample includes roughly 1,700,000 distinct CDR3 sequences, over 25% seen only once; the top ten take around 7.7%. As for this clonotype: The antigen is unknown.

This chain joins TRBV5-1 and TRBJ2-1, with 8 bases fitting TRBD2. The sample consisted of blood. This TCR came from a woman younger than 45 in good health. CDR3 protein: CASSLLSGGPNEQFF. The CDR3 bases are TGCGCCAGCAGCTTACTCAGCGGGGGCCCAAATGAGCAGTTCTTC.